This T cell receptor beta chain was recovered during a study of blood T cell repertoires in COVID-19. TCRdb's table, derived via immunoSEQ multiplex PCR, lists solely in-frame clones and lacks some. The table shows about 250,000 clones, with around 86% occurring only once. What was sequenced was PBMCs or T cells enriched from blood (not recorded which). This clonotype originated in a woman aged 45-65 years who had recovered from COVID-19.

CDR3 nucleotides: TGTGCCACCCGCCCAAAGCAGGGTGAAGAGACCCAGTACTTC. It yields the protein CATRPKQGEETQYF. The chain couples TRBV19 to TRBJ2-5, with D tentatively TRBD1 (5 bases). V lost 10 bases and J 3 bases, leaving 18 bases between the germline ends. This CDR3 is built from 14 residues. The V gene's germline CDR1 is LNHDA and CDR2 SQIVND (reference sequence).